These T cell receptor beta chains were read from a single sample in a study of blood T cells in healthy people across ages. MiXCR, run by TCRdb on the 5' RACE reads, gives a single entry per CDR3 protein. The data contain fewer than 800,000 distinct CDR3 sequences, around 25% of them singletons. The same data also went into a second study, on T cells of mothers and their children.

The sequenced sample consisted of blood. Receptors originate from a boy younger than 18 in good health. Both conserved end residues are part of each CDR3. Fields, in order: CDR3 length, J gene, D gene, clone size, V gene, CDR3 protein, CDR3 DNA. D genes are given only for firm matches. A clone size is listed for some rows: how often the clone was seen (once, few, many), or a class if it is expanded.

CDR3 length: 11
J gene: TRBJ1-3
D gene: .
clone size: .
V gene: TRBV7-6
CDR3 protein: CASSSEGTIYF
CDR3 DNA: TGTGCCAGCAGCTCGGAGGGCACCATATATTTT

CDR3 length: 12
J gene: TRBJ2-1
D gene: .
clone size: .
V gene: TRBV7-3
CDR3 protein: CASSLNSEEQFF
CDR3 DNA: TGTGCCAGCAGCTTAAATAGCGAAGAGCAGTTCTTC

CDR3 length: 15
J gene: TRBJ1-6
D gene: .
clone size: few
V gene: TRBV6-5
CDR3 protein: CASTRESGGVSPLHF
CDR3 DNA: TGTGCCAGTACGAGGGAGTCGGGGGGGGTATCACCCCTCCACTTT

CDR3 length: 16
J gene: TRBJ2-1
D gene: TRBD2
clone size: .
V gene: TRBV9
CDR3 protein: CASSVGAGGGYNEQFF
CDR3 DNA: TGTGCCAGCAGCGTAGGAGCGGGGGGCGGTTACAATGAGCAGTTCTTC

CDR3 length: 15
J gene: TRBJ1-3
D gene: TRBD1
clone size: .
V gene: TRBV7-2
CDR3 protein: CASSLSHDRVDTIYF
CDR3 DNA: TGTGCCAGCAGCCTTTCACACGACAGGGTGGACACCATATATTTT

CDR3 length: 14
J gene: TRBJ2-7
D gene: TRBD2
clone size: few
V gene: TRBV4-1
CDR3 protein: CASSDTSGRGEQYF
CDR3 DNA: TGCGCCAGCAGCGATACTAGCGGGAGGGGTGAGCAGTACTTC

CDR3 length: 14
J gene: TRBJ1-1
D gene: TRBD1
clone size: .
V gene: TRBV7-9
CDR3 protein: CASSATGQGLEAFF
CDR3 DNA: TGTGCCAGCAGCGCCACGGGACAGGGGCTAGAAGCTTTCTTT

CDR3 length: 15
J gene: TRBJ2-2
D gene: .
clone size: .
V gene: TRBV27
CDR3 protein: CASSLKQGYTGELFF
CDR3 DNA: TGTGCCAGCAGTTTAAAACAGGGTTACACCGGGGAGCTGTTTTTT

CDR3 length: 13
J gene: TRBJ1-2
D gene: .
clone size: few
V gene: TRBV20-1
CDR3 protein: CSASVQGLYGYTF
CDR3 DNA: TGCAGTGCTAGTGTCCAGGGCCTCTATGGCTACACCTTC

CDR3 length: 14
J gene: TRBJ2-1
D gene: .
clone size: .
V gene: TRBV18
CDR3 protein: CASSQIYRVDEQFF
CDR3 DNA: TGTGCCAGCTCACAAATATACAGGGTCGATGAGCAGTTCTTC

CDR3 length: 13
J gene: TRBJ2-1
D gene: .
clone size: .
V gene: TRBV5-1
CDR3 protein: CASSLVSGPEQFF
CDR3 DNA: TGCGCCAGCAGCTTGGTCTCAGGGCCGGAACAGTTCTTC

CDR3 length: 13
J gene: TRBJ2-5
D gene: .
clone size: .
V gene: TRBV7-8
CDR3 protein: CASIGRGYETQYF
CDR3 DNA: TGTGCCAGCATCGGACGGGGGTACGAGACCCAGTACTTC

CDR3 length: 15
J gene: TRBJ1-2
D gene: .
clone size: few
V gene: TRBV9
CDR3 protein: CASSVERETGYGYTF
CDR3 DNA: TGTGCCAGCAGCGTGGAGAGAGAAACGGGCTATGGCTACACCTTC

CDR3 length: 13
J gene: TRBJ2-3
D gene: .
clone size: few
V gene: TRBV18
CDR3 protein: CASLQDYTDTQYF
CDR3 DNA: TGTGCCAGCTTACAGGACTACACAGATACGCAGTATTTT

CDR3 length: 14
J gene: TRBJ2-1
D gene: TRBD2
clone size: few
V gene: TRBV27
CDR3 protein: CASSPGTSGGVQFF
CDR3 DNA: TGTGCCAGCAGTCCCGGGACTAGCGGGGGGGTGCAGTTCTTC

CDR3 length: 13
J gene: TRBJ2-5
D gene: .
clone size: few
V gene: TRBV10-3
CDR3 protein: CAISGGIQETQYF
CDR3 DNA: TGTGCCATCAGTGGTGGGATACAAGAGACCCAGTACTTC

CDR3 length: 16
J gene: TRBJ2-2
D gene: .
clone size: few
V gene: TRBV28
CDR3 protein: CASSYQGGWNTGELFF
CDR3 DNA: TGTGCCAGCAGTTATCAGGGCGGGTGGAACACCGGGGAGCTGTTTTTT

CDR3 length: 14
J gene: TRBJ1-6
D gene: .
clone size: .
V gene: TRBV16
CDR3 protein: CASSQVRGNSPLHF
CDR3 DNA: TGTGCCAGCAGCCAAGTTAGGGGGAATTCACCCCTCCACTTT

CDR3 length: 15
J gene: TRBJ2-5
D gene: .
clone size: few
V gene: TRBV14
CDR3 protein: CASSRSLDEQETQYF
CDR3 DNA: TGTGCCAGCAGCCGATCCTTGGACGAGCAAGAGACCCAGTACTTC

CDR3 length: 14
J gene: TRBJ2-1
D gene: TRBD2
clone size: .
V gene: TRBV10-3
CDR3 protein: CATSGTSGRNEQFF
CDR3 DNA: TGTGCCACATCCGGGACTAGCGGACGCAATGAGCAGTTCTTC

CDR3 length: 14
J gene: TRBJ2-7
D gene: TRBD2
clone size: .
V gene: TRBV20-1
CDR3 protein: CSAREGGRKGEQYF
CDR3 DNA: TGCAGTGCTAGAGAGGGCGGGAGAAAAGGCGAGCAGTACTTC

CDR3 length: 15
J gene: TRBJ2-3
D gene: .
clone size: few
V gene: TRBV11-3
CDR3 protein: CASSRADHGTGTQYF
CDR3 DNA: TGTGCCAGCTCCCGGGCGGACCACGGCACAGGTACGCAGTATTTT

CDR3 length: 16
J gene: TRBJ1-4
D gene: .
clone size: few
V gene: TRBV28
CDR3 protein: CASSLPRTDLNEKLFF
CDR3 DNA: TGTGCCAGCAGTTTGCCCCGGACAGATTTAAATGAAAAACTGTTTTTT

CDR3 length: 12
J gene: TRBJ2-5
D gene: TRBD1
clone size: .
V gene: TRBV29-1
CDR3 protein: CSVIGGPETQYF
CDR3 DNA: TGCAGCGTTATAGGGGGCCCAGAGACCCAGTACTTC

CDR3 length: 15
J gene: TRBJ2-3
D gene: .
clone size: few
V gene: TRBV7-2
CDR3 protein: CASSLSGVTTDTQYF
CDR3 DNA: TGTGCCAGCAGCTTATCGGGGGTAACCACAGATACGCAGTATTTT

CDR3 length: 12
J gene: TRBJ1-1
D gene: .
clone size: few
V gene: TRBV15
CDR3 protein: CATSDKNTEAFF
CDR3 DNA: TGCGCCACCAGCGACAAGAACACTGAAGCTTTCTTT

CDR3 length: 14
J gene: TRBJ1-6
D gene: .
clone size: few
V gene: TRBV12-3/TRBV12-4
CDR3 protein: CASSPLTGSSPLHF
CDR3 DNA: TGTGCCAGCAGTCCCCTGACAGGATCCTCACCCCTCCACTTT

CDR3 length: 14
J gene: TRBJ2-7
D gene: TRBD1
clone size: once
V gene: TRBV28
CDR3 protein: CASYRGWSSYEQYF
CDR3 DNA: TGTGCCAGTTACAGGGGTTGGAGTTCCTACGAGCAGTACTTC

CDR3 length: 12
J gene: TRBJ2-5
D gene: .
clone size: .
V gene: TRBV12-3/TRBV12-4
CDR3 protein: CASTAGSGTQYF
CDR3 DNA: TGTGCCAGCACCGCCGGGTCAGGGACCCAGTACTTC

CDR3 length: 15
J gene: TRBJ2-7
D gene: .
clone size: .
V gene: TRBV18
CDR3 protein: CASSPREPSSSEQYF
CDR3 DNA: TGTGCCAGCTCACCACGGGAACCTAGCTCGTCCGAGCAGTACTTC

CDR3 length: 17
J gene: TRBJ1-4
D gene: TRBD1
clone size: few
V gene: TRBV9
CDR3 protein: CASSPFGTGATNEKLFF
CDR3 DNA: TGTGCCAGCAGCCCGTTTGGAACAGGGGCAACTAATGAAAAACTGTTTTTT

CDR3 length: 13
J gene: TRBJ2-1
D gene: .
clone size: .
V gene: TRBV6-2/TRBV6-3
CDR3 protein: CASSYDPSGEQFF
CDR3 DNA: TGTGCCAGCAGTTACGACCCGAGCGGGGAGCAGTTCTTC

CDR3 length: 13
J gene: TRBJ1-5
D gene: TRBD1
clone size: .
V gene: TRBV6-2/TRBV6-3
CDR3 protein: CASTTGEVQPQHF
CDR3 DNA: TGTGCCAGTACCACAGGGGAAGTACAGCCCCAGCATTTT

CDR3 length: 24
J gene: TRBJ2-4
D gene: TRBD2
clone size: few
V gene: TRBV12-5
CDR3 protein: CASGLVSVRLAGSVADRAKNIQYF
CDR3 DNA: TGTGCTAGTGGTTTGGTAAGCGTGAGACTAGCGGGATCAGTCGCCGATCGAGCCAAAAACATTCAGTACTTC

CDR3 length: 16
J gene: TRBJ2-1
D gene: .
clone size: .
V gene: TRBV28
CDR3 protein: CASGLRTGIVHNEQFF
CDR3 DNA: TGTGCCAGCGGCCTAAGGACGGGAATTGTCCACAATGAGCAGTTCTTC

CDR3 length: 15
J gene: TRBJ2-1
D gene: .
clone size: few
V gene: TRBV19
CDR3 protein: CASSIDSFYYNEQFF
CDR3 DNA: TGTGCCAGTAGTATCGACAGCTTTTACTACAATGAGCAGTTCTTC

CDR3 length: 14
J gene: TRBJ1-4
D gene: TRBD1
clone size: once
V gene: TRBV29-1
CDR3 protein: CSVEFGTGGEKLFF
CDR3 DNA: TGCAGCGTTGAGTTTGGGACAGGGGGTGAAAAACTGTTTTTT

CDR3 length: 16
J gene: TRBJ2-7
D gene: TRBD2
clone size: once
V gene: TRBV4-2
CDR3 protein: CASSPIGAGGFYEQYF
CDR3 DNA: TGTGCCAGCAGCCCCATTGGGGCGGGAGGATTCTACGAGCAGTACTTC

CDR3 length: 15
J gene: TRBJ2-7
D gene: .
clone size: few
V gene: TRBV20-1
CDR3 protein: CSASSATPGIHEQYF
CDR3 DNA: TGCAGTGCTAGTTCTGCTACTCCTGGCATCCATGAGCAGTACTTC

CDR3 length: 14
J gene: TRBJ2-5
D gene: TRBD2
clone size: few
V gene: TRBV27
CDR3 protein: CASSLRGGKETQYF
CDR3 DNA: TGTGCCAGCAGTTTACGGGGGGGGAAAGAGACCCAGTACTTC

CDR3 length: 15
J gene: TRBJ1-4
D gene: .
clone size: .
V gene: TRBV7-8
CDR3 protein: CASSLVPGAREKLFF
CDR3 DNA: TGTGCCAGCAGCTTAGTTCCGGGGGCCCGAGAAAAACTGTTTTTT

CDR3 length: 13
J gene: TRBJ2-1
D gene: TRBD2
clone size: few
V gene: TRBV12-5
CDR3 protein: CASDSGKNDEQFF
CDR3 DNA: TGTGCTAGTGATAGCGGGAAAAATGATGAGCAGTTCTTC

CDR3 length: 14
J gene: TRBJ2-7
D gene: .
clone size: .
V gene: TRBV6-6
CDR3 protein: CASRVEGRSYEQYF
CDR3 DNA: TGTGCCAGCCGCGTGGAGGGGAGGAGCTACGAGCAGTACTTC

CDR3 length: 15
J gene: TRBJ2-4
D gene: .
clone size: .
V gene: TRBV2
CDR3 protein: CASSEGAVGKNIQYF
CDR3 DNA: TGTGCCAGCAGTGAGGGGGCTGTCGGCAAAAACATTCAGTACTTC

CDR3 length: 13
J gene: TRBJ2-5
D gene: .
clone size: .
V gene: TRBV29-1
CDR3 protein: CSVEGWGQETQYF
CDR3 DNA: TGCAGCGTTGAAGGGTGGGGCCAAGAGACCCAGTACTTC

CDR3 length: 15
J gene: TRBJ2-3
D gene: TRBD1
clone size: .
V gene: TRBV20-1
CDR3 protein: CSARDGDRGFDTQYF
CDR3 DNA: TGCAGTGCTAGAGATGGGGACAGGGGATTCGATACGCAGTATTTT

CDR3 length: 15
J gene: TRBJ2-1
D gene: TRBD1
clone size: .
V gene: TRBV24-1
CDR3 protein: CATSDLKGTGNEQFF
CDR3 DNA: TGTGCCACCAGTGATTTGAAAGGGACAGGGAATGAGCAGTTCTTC

CDR3 length: 14
J gene: TRBJ1-2
D gene: .
clone size: .
V gene: TRBV28
CDR3 protein: CASSLWQESYGYTF
CDR3 DNA: TGTGCCAGCAGTTTATGGCAGGAATCCTATGGCTACACCTTC

CDR3 length: 16
J gene: TRBJ2-4
D gene: .
clone size: .
V gene: TRBV21-1
CDR3 protein: CASSTRQGRGKNIQYF
CDR3 DNA: TGTGCCAGCAGCACCCGACAGGGTAGGGGCAAAAACATTCAGTACTTC

CDR3 length: 12
J gene: TRBJ1-2
D gene: .
clone size: few
V gene: TRBV29-1
CDR3 protein: CSVGDVNYGYTF
CDR3 DNA: TGCAGCGTGGGCGACGTTAACTATGGCTACACCTTC

CDR3 length: 15
J gene: TRBJ1-4
D gene: TRBD1
clone size: few
V gene: TRBV6-1
CDR3 protein: CASNPGQGAYEKRFF
CDR3 DNA: TGTGCCAGCAACCCCGGTCAGGGGGCCTACGAAAAACGGTTTTTT